The clone carrying this T cell receptor beta chain was recorded only once. Antigen: not known. PBMCs originated in approximately 9.2 ml of fresh peripheral blood. The sample originates from a study of Graves' ophthalmopathy and Graves' hyperthyroidism. The CDR3 has 16 residues. V trimming: 1 base; J trimming: 6 bases; junction bases outside the gene matches: 10. Transcripts of RNA were the source for amplifying TCR beta CDR3 regions. An initial RT-PCR round employing HTBI primers preceded a second-round multiplex PCR. Via MiXCR, TCRdb re-called the multiplex PCR reads, giving one row per CDR3 protein. The table shows around 400,000 distinct CDR3 sequences, with approximately 16% occurring only once. General study points: As the model predicted ophthalmopathy progression, it achieved a sensitivity of 70.59% and a specificity of roughly 73%.

Sequenced: peripheral blood. V gene TRBV12-3 or TRBV12-4 combines with J gene TRBJ2-7; 9 nucleotides agree with TRBD1. The source of this sequence is a woman under 30 with Graves' ophthalmopathy. The CDR3 nucleotides read TGTGCCAGCAGTTTAGGGACAGGGGCCAGTAAAGGCGAGCAGTACTTC. It translates to CASSLGTGASKGEQYF.